These T cell receptor beta chains were read from a single sample in a study of shared clonotypes between healthy human individuals. Here immunoSEQ multiplex PCR was the method, and the copy in TCRdb shows in-frame clones only, minus some. Of under 2,500,000 clones in the sample, roughly 95% were seen once. Sequencing used naive CD4+ T cells sorted from blood. Receptor source: a man younger than 35 in good health. CDR3s include the opening cysteine and the closing phenylalanine or tryptophan. D genes are given only for firm matches. Some rows have no size entry. The others give once, few or many, or a class for an expanded clone.

CDR3 protein,CDR3 DNA,clone size,D gene,J gene,V gene,CDR3 length
CASSVPGTGGYGYTF,TGTGCCAGCAGTGTTCCCGGGACAGGGGGCTATGGCTACACCTTC,.,TRBD1,TRBJ1-2,TRBV6-1,15
CASSLRGFQPQHF,TGTGCCAGCAGCTTACGGGGGTTCCAGCCCCAGCATTTT,.,.,TRBJ1-5,TRBV7-2,13
CASSFANERVLEQYF,TGCGCCAGCAGCTTTGCGAACGAGAGGGTCCTCGAGCAGTACTTC,.,.,TRBJ2-7,TRBV5-1,15
CASSIPTGPTGELFF,TGCGCCAGCAGCATACCAACAGGGCCCACCGGGGAGCTGTTTTTT,.,.,TRBJ2-2,TRBV5-1,15
CASSDSRGSEAFF,TGTGCCAGCAGTGACTCGCGGGGGAGTGAAGCTTTCTTT,.,.,TRBJ1-1,TRBV6-4,13
CASSTLTGDGYTF,TGTGCCAGCAGTACGTTGACAGGGGATGGCTACACCTTC,.,TRBD1,TRBJ1-2,TRBV2,13
CASKELGHYNSPLHF,TGCGCCAGCAAGGAGCTAGGCCACTATAATTCACCCCTCCACTTT,.,.,TRBJ1-6,TRBV5-1,15
CASSNTGLLGSPLHF,TGTGCCAGCAGTAACACAGGATTGCTGGGTTCACCCCTCCACTTT,few,.,TRBJ1-6,TRBV7-9,15
CASSPTSGGGTYEQYF,TGTGCCAGCAGCCCCACTAGCGGGGGGGGCACCTACGAGCAGTACTTC,.,TRBD2,TRBJ2-7,TRBV28,16
CASSLDPGTTYEQYF,TGCGCCAGCAGCTTAGATCCGGGAACAACCTACGAGCAGTACTTC,.,.,TRBJ2-7,TRBV5-1,15
CASSSTGYNSPLHF,TGTGCCAGCAGCTCCACAGGTTATAATTCACCCCTCCACTTT,.,.,TRBJ1-6,TRBV9,14
CASSGPRPYEQYF,TGTGCCAGCAGTGGGCCACGACCATACGAGCAGTACTTC,.,.,TRBJ2-7,TRBV6-5,13
CAGTSGGLDLETQYF,TGTGCCGGGACTAGCGGGGGGCTGGACCTAGAGACCCAGTACTTC,few,TRBD2,TRBJ2-5,TRBV30,15
CASSEQQASSGNTIYF,TGTGCCAGTAGTGAACAACAGGCCAGCTCTGGAAACACCATATATTTT,once,.,TRBJ1-3,TRBV19,16
CASSTVAGVGYEQYF,TGTGCCAGCAGTACCGTAGCGGGAGTGGGCTACGAGCAGTACTTC,.,TRBD2,TRBJ2-7,TRBV27,15
CASSYTRDAGYTF,TGTGCCAGCAGTTACACCAGGGACGCTGGCTACACCTTC,.,.,TRBJ1-2,TRBV6-6,13
CASSDRRESTDTQYF,TGTGCCAGCAGCGACCGGCGGGAGAGCACAGATACGCAGTATTTT,.,TRBD2,TRBJ2-3,TRBV9,15
CASSFGRATNEQFF,TGTGCCAGCAGCTTCGGGCGGGCAACCAATGAGCAGTTCTTC,.,.,TRBJ2-1,TRBV7-2,14
CASAAAKNIQYF,TGTGCCAGCGCGGCGGCCAAAAACATTCAGTACTTC,.,.,TRBJ2-4,TRBV2,12
CASSPGQGVYEAFF,TGTGCCAGTAGTCCGGGACAGGGGGTGTATGAAGCTTTCTTT,.,TRBD1,TRBJ1-1,TRBV19,14
CVSGGGYTF,TGTGTGTCAGGGGGCGGCTACACCTTC,.,TRBD1,TRBJ1-2,TRBV30,9
CASSLDGYEQYF,TGTGCCAGCAGCTTGGACGGCTACGAGCAGTACTTC,.,.,TRBJ2-7,TRBV5-6,12
CASSPRANYGYTF,TGCGCCAGCAGCCCTCGAGCTAACTATGGCTACACCTTC,.,.,TRBJ1-2,TRBV5-1,13
CASSKGFCMQETQYF,TGTGCCAGCAGCAAGGGGTTCTGTATGCAAGAGACCCAGTACTTC,.,.,TRBJ2-5,TRBV21-1,15
CASSPQTGTYADTQYF,TGTGCCAGCTCACCACAGACCGGGACATACGCAGATACGCAGTATTTT,.,.,TRBJ2-3,TRBV18,16
CAWSAQGLSYGYTF,TGTGCCTGGAGTGCTCAAGGCTTGTCCTATGGCTACACCTTC,.,.,TRBJ1-2,TRBV30,14
CASSTEGGLNEKLFF,TGTGCCAGCAGTACCGAGGGGGGGCTTAATGAAAAACTGTTTTTT,.,.,TRBJ1-4,TRBV2,15
CASRHRGGGETQYF,TGTGCCAGCAGGCACAGGGGAGGGGGAGAGACCCAGTACTTC,.,.,TRBJ2-5,TRBV2,14
CASSPWTGPLNYGYTF,TGTGCCAGCAGCCCCTGGACAGGCCCCCTTAACTATGGCTACACCTTC,once,TRBD1,TRBJ1-2,TRBV5-4,16
CASSAPSWQGYTGELFF,TGTGCCAGCAGCGCGCCCTCCTGGCAGGGTTACACCGGGGAGCTGTTTTTT,.,.,TRBJ2-2,TRBV9,17
CASRVGSSYNSPLHF,TGTGCCAGCAGGGTCGGAAGCTCCTATAATTCACCCCTCCACTTT,.,.,TRBJ1-6,TRBV5-5,15
CASSMVQGGRETQYF,TGTGCCAGTAGTATGGTCCAGGGGGGGCGAGAGACCCAGTACTTC,once,.,TRBJ2-5,TRBV19,15